This entry is about one TCR beta chain. V was shortened by 3 bases and J by 6 bases, with 12 bases between the two germline ends. The CDR3 has 12 amino acids. From germline, CDR1 is GTSNPN and CDR2 SVGIG (reference sequence). The entry originates in a study of blood T cell repertoires in COVID-19. Researchers sorted participants into cohorts using their self-reported clinical history. Clones were read by immunoSEQ multiplex PCR, and TCRdb kept only the in-frame ones, dropping some. The profile shows approximately 190,000 clones, less than 90% of them singletons. This chain connects TRBV30 to TRBJ2-7, with a tentative D call TRBD1 (6 bases). The specimen was PBMCs or T cells enriched from blood (not recorded which). The TCR sequence derives from a woman aged 25 to 39 who had been exposed to COVID-19. For the CDR3, the DNA is TGTGCCTGGAGACAGGGTAGGGGCGAGCAGTACTTC. Protein sequence: CAWRQGRGEQYF.